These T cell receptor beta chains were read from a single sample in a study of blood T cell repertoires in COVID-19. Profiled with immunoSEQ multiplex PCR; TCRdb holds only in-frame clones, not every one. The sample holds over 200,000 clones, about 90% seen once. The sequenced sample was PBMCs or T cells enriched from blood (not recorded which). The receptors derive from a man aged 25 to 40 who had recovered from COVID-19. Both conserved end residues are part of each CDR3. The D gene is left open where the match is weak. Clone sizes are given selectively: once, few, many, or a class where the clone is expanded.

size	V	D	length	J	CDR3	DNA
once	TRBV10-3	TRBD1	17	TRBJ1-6	CAISECVTGGLNSPLHF	TGTGCCATCAGTGAATGTGTGACAGGGGGTTTGAATTCACCCCTCCACTTT
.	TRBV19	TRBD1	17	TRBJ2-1	CASRFGTDIDSYNEQFF	TGTGCCAGTAGATTTGGGACAGATATCGATTCCTACAATGAGCAGTTCTTC
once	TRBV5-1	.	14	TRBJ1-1	CASSLEGGATEAFF	TGCGCCAGCAGCTTGGAAGGGGGGGCCACTGAAGCTTTCTTT
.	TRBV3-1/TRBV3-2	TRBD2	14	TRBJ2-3	CASSRSGGADTQYF	TGTGCCAGCAGCCGTAGCGGGGGGGCGGATACGCAGTATTTT
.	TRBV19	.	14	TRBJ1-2	CASSYEGQIYGYTF	TGTGCCAGTAGTTACGAAGGACAGATCTATGGCTACACCTTC
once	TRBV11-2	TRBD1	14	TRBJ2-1	CASSLAGQGSEQFF	TGTGCCAGCAGCTTAGCGGGACAGGGCAGTGAGCAGTTCTTC
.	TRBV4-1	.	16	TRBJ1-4	CASSQEGSGLGEKLFF	TGCGCCAGCAGCCAAGAAGGGTCAGGGTTGGGTGAAAAACTGTTTTTT
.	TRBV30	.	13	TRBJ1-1	CAWTQGWGTEAFF	TGTGCCTGGACACAGGGATGGGGCACTGAAGCTTTCTTT
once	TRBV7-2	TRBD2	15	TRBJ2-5	CASSPITGRGETQYF	TGTGCCAGCAGCCCAATCACCGGGAGGGGGGAGACCCAGTACTTC
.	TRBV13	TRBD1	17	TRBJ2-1	CASSSRPGTGGIDEQFF	TGTGCCAGCAGCTCCCGTCCCGGGACAGGGGGCATCGATGAGCAGTTCTTC
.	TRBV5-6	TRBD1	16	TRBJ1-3	CASSPGTAFSGNTIYF	TGTGCCAGCAGCCCGGGGACAGCCTTCTCTGGAAACACCATATATTTT
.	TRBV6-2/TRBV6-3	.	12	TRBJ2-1	CASSHPGDEQFF	TGTGCCAGCAGCCACCCGGGTGATGAACAGTTCTTC
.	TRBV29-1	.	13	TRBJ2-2	CSVEGGNTGELFF	TGCAGCGTTGAGGGGGGGAACACCGGGGAGCTGTTTTTT
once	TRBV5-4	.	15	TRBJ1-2	CASSSIQGGLGGYTF	TGTGCCAGCAGCTCAATACAGGGCGGGTTGGGAGGCTACACCTTC
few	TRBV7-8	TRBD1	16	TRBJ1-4	CASSLGDRGRNEKLFF	TGTGCCAGCAGCTTAGGGGACAGGGGAAGAAATGAAAAACTGTTTTTT
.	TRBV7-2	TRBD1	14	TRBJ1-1	CASSTYRGGTEAFF	TGTGCCAGCAGCACATACAGGGGTGGCACTGAAGCTTTCTTT
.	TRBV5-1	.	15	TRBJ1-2	CASSLEGGRDYGYTF	TGCGCCAGCAGCTTGGAGGGGGGGCGCGACTATGGCTACACCTTC
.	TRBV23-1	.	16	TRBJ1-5	CASNPLDSNSNQPQHF	TGCGCCAGCAACCCTTTGGACAGCAATAGCAATCAGCCCCAGCATTTT